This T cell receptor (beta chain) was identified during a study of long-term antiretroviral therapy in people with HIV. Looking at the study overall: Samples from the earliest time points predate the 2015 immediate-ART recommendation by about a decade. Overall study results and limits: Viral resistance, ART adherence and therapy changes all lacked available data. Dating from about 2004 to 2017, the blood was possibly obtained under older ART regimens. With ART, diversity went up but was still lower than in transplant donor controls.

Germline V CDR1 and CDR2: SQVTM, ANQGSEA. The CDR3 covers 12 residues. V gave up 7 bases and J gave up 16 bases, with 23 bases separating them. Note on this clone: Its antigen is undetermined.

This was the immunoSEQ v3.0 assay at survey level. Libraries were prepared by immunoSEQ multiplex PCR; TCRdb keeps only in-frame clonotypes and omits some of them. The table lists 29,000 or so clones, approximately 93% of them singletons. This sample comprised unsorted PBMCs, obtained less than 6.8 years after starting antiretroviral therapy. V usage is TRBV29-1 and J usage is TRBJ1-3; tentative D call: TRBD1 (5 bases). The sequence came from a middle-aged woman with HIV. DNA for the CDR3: TGCAGCGCAGATACGGGACCTCGGGAGAGGTATTTT. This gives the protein CSADTGPRERYF.